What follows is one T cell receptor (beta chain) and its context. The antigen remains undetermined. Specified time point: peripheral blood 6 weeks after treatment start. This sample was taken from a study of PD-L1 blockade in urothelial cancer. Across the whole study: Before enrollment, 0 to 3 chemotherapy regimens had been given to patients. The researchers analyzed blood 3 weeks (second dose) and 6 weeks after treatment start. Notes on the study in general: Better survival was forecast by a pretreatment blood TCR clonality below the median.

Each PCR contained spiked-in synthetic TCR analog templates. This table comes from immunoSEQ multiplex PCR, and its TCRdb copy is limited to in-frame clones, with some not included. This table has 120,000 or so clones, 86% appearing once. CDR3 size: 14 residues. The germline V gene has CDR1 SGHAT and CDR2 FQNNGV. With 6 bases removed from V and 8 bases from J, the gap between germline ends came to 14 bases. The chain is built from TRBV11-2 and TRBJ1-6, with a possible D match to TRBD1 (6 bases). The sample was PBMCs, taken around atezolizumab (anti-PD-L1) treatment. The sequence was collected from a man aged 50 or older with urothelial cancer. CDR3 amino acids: CASSLQSGDSPLHF. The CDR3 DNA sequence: TGTGCCAGCAGTCTTCAGTCAGGGGATTCACCCCTCCACTTT.